This T cell receptor beta chain was observed in a study of blood T cells in healthy people across ages. PCR was performed a second time for about 6 to 12 cycles using a sample-barcoded 5' primer and a J-beta primer mix. TCRdb used MiXCR to reprocess the 5' RACE reads, holding one entry per CDR3 protein. In the table there are 700,000 to 950,000 distinct CDR3 sequences, roughly 41% of which are singletons. This clonotype was counted once. Each sample had at least 6.5 million PBMCs isolated. Germline CDR1 and CDR2: DFQATT and SNEGSKA (reference sequence). Trimming shortened V by 0 bases and J by 0 bases, and 15 bases separated the two germline ends. The CDR3 runs to 17 residues.

The sequencing sample was made of blood. V is TRBV20-1 and J is TRBJ1-5, with D unclear. The receptor's source is a woman in her fifties or sixties in good health. CDR3 loop: CSARDSGRVYSNQPQHF. DNA of the CDR3: TGCAGTGCTAGAGACAGTGGGAGGGTGTATAGCAATCAGCCCCAGCATTTT.